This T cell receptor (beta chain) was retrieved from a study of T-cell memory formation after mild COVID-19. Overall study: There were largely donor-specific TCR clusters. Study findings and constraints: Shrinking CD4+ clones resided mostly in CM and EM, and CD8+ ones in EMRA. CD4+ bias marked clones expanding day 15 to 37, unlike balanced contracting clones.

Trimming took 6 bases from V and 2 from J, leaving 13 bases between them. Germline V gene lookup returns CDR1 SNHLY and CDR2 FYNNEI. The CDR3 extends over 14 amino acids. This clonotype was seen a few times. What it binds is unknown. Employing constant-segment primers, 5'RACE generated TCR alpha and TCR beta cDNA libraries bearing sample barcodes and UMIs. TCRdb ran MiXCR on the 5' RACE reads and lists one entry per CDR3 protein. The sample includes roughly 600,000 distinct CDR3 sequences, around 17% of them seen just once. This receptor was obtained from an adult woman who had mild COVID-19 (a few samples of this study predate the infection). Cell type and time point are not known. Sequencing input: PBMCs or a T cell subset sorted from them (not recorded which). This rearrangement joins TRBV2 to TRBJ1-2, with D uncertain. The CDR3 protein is CASRTPAVNYGYTF. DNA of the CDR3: TGTGCCAGCAGGACCCCGGCGGTAAACTATGGCTACACCTTC.